These 26 T cell receptor beta chains share one sample of origin, sequenced in a study of cytomegalovirus exposure and HLA in healthy donors. The study ran its PCR with 60 Vbeta and 13 Jbeta primers. Generated by immunoSEQ multiplex PCR, the TCRdb table keeps only in-frame clones and is missing some. The sample lists 100,000 to 140,000 clones, over 65% occurring once. Input material: PBMCs. Receptors were obtained from a woman aged 40-49 years in good health and CMV-seropositive.

There are a few counts of this clone. The V and J genes are TRBV6-6 and TRBJ1-1; no reliable D call. Looked up from germline, CDR1 is MNHNY and CDR2 is SVGAGI (reference sequence). Trimming left V 4 bases short and J 7 bases short, with 4 bases between. The CDR3 runs 10 residues. The CDR3 sequence: CASSFNEAFF. The CDR3 region has the DNA TGTGCCAGCAGTTTCAATGAAGCTTTCTTT.

CDR3 sequence: CASSGIGGVYNEQFF. Written as DNA, the CDR3 is TGTGCCAGCAGTGGGATTGGCGGGGTCTACAATGAGCAGTTCTTC. The chain uses TRBV6-1 and TRBJ2-1, with D possibly matching TRBD2 (6 bases). This CDR3 spans 15 amino acids. V was pared by 4 bases and J by 3 bases, with 13 bases between. The germline gives CDR1 MNHNS, CDR2 SASEGT.

This clone was recorded a few times. The chain combines TRBV19 with TRBJ1-4; 7 bases align to TRBD1. Germline V CDR1 and CDR2: LNHDA, SQIVND (reference sequence). Losses at the gene ends were 10 bases for V and 1 base for J; bases not matched to a gene: 6. CDR3 length: 14 amino acids. As DNA, the CDR3 is TGTGCCACCCGACAGGGTCAAACTAATGAAAAACTGTTTTTT. The encoded protein is CATRQGQTNEKLFF.

The V gene is TRBV29-1, the J gene TRBJ1-5, with TRBD1 matching 8 bases. CDR3 length: 14 residues. Trimming removed 4 bases from V and 7 bases from J; junction bases left unmatched: 9. Germline V CDR1 and CDR2: SQVTM, ANQGSEA. The DNA of the CDR3 is TGCAGCGTTGTGGAGACAGGGGTAAGCCAGCCCCAGCATTTT. Its protein product is CSVVETGVSQPQHF. Together with reference TRBV29-1 and TRBJ1-5, the CDR3 gives the full variable domain: SAVISQKPSRDICQRGTSLTIQCQVDSQVTMMFWYRQQPGQSLTLIATANQGSEATYESGFVIDKFPISRPNLTFSTLTVSNMSPEDSSIYLCSVVETGVSQPQHFGDGTRLSIL.

The chain combines TRBV4-2 with TRBJ1-1; TRBD1 matches 7 bases. The length of the CDR3 is 18 residues. V shed 0 bases, J shed 3 bases, and the junction held 13 bases outside the gene matches. The germline V gene encodes CDR1 LGHNA and CDR2 YNFKEQ. The CDR3 coding sequence is TGTGCCAGCAGCCAAGATCTCCCCGCTGGAGACAGGGACACTGAAGCTTTCTTT. It is translated as CASSQDLPAGDRDTEAFF.

This clone was observed a handful of times. The rearrangement joins TRBV5-8 to TRBJ1-4; no clear D gene. This CDR3 has 15 amino acids. In germline, CDR1 is SGHTS, CDR2 YDEGEE. Trimming cost V 2 bases and J 4 bases, with 12 bases left between them. CDR3 sequence reads: CASSLRYRNNEKLFF. The CDR3 nucleotides are TGTGCCAGCAGCTTAAGGTACAGAAATAATGAAAAACTGTTTTTT.

This clone was observed many times. CDR3 in amino acids: CASSEKGENTEAFF. CDR3 coding DNA: TGTGCCAGCAGTGAGAAGGGGGAAAACACTGAAGCTTTCTTT. The chain has TRBV6-1 and TRBJ1-1, with a weak D call TRBD1 (6 bases). CDR1 and CDR2 from the germline V gene are MNHNS and SASEGT. V lost 3 bases, J lost 2 bases, and 10 bases lay in between. CDR3 size: 14 residues.

This sequence joins TRBV6-1 and TRBJ1-1, with TRBD1 matching over 9 bases. V gave up 1 base and J gave up 0 bases; unmatched junction bases: 3. Looked up from germline, CDR1 is MNHNS and CDR2 is SASEGT. The CDR3 is 16 amino acids. CDR3 sequence: CASSEVQGALNTEAFF. The DNA of the CDR3 is TGTGCCAGCAGTGAAGTACAGGGGGCCTTGAACACTGAAGCTTTCTTT.

V and J are TRBV6-1 and TRBJ1-1, with 9 bases that match TRBD1. This CDR3 region has 13 residues. Trimming cost V 11 bases and J 4 bases; bases outside gene matches: 8. The germline V gene has CDR1 MNHNS and CDR2 SASEGT. The CDR3 loop is CAVHRGQVTEAFF. DNA of the CDR3: TGTGCCGTCCACAGGGGGCAGGTCACTGAAGCTTTCTTT.

The chain has TRBV29-1 and TRBJ1-2, with D tentatively TRBD1 (6 bases). The CDR3 covers 13 residues. Trimming shortened V by 8 bases and J by 6 bases, and 19 bases separated the two germline ends. Germline CDR1 SQVTM, CDR2 ANQGSEA. The CDR3 DNA reads as TGCAGCTCATCTGTGGGGACAAGGGATGGCTACACCTTC. It codes for CSSSVGTRDGYTF.

This clone showed up just a few times. This chain joins TRBV19 and TRBJ2-7; TRBD2 agrees at 9 bases. V dropped 2 bases and J dropped 4; count of bases not matched to a gene: 9. From germline, CDR1 is LNHDA and CDR2 SQIVND (reference sequence). The CDR3 is made up of 16 amino acids. CDR3 bases: TGTGCCAGTAGTATACTAGCGGGGAGCAGCGCGTACGAGCAGTACTTC. Protein: CASSILAGSSAYEQYF.

This clone has only one observation. The J gene is TRBJ1-2, the V gene TRBV6-5; the match to TRBD1 covers 8 bases. The CDR3 totals 12 residues. In germline, CDR1 is MNHEY, CDR2 SVGAGI. V lost 7 bases, J lost 3 bases, and 1 base stayed unmatched. CDR3 residues: CASKTGDYGYTF. CDR3 DNA: TGTGCCAGCAAGACAGGGGACTATGGCTACACCTTC.

The chain employs TRBV10-2 and TRBJ2-1; 14 bases align to TRBD2. The CDR3 is made up of 17 amino acids. V dropped 6 bases and J dropped 8; count of bases not matched to a gene: 12. Germline assignment: CDR1 WSHSY and CDR2 SAAADI. The CDR3 DNA sequence: TGCGCCAGCAGAGGGACTAGCGGGGGACCACTCGGGTATGAGCAGTTCTTC. Its translation: CASRGTSGGPLGYEQFF.

This sequence joins TRBV4-3 and TRBJ1-1; D gene ambiguous. This CDR3 has 14 amino acids. Germline values: CDR1 LGHNA, CDR2 YSLEER. Trimming took 5 bases from V and 1 from J, leaving 11 bases between them. Here the CDR3 reads CASSNVHKNTEAFF. Written as DNA, the CDR3 is TGCGCCAGCAGCAACGTCCACAAGAACACTGAAGCTTTCTTT.

V gene TRBV7-2 combines with J gene TRBJ1-6; 8 bases fit TRBD1. CDR1 and CDR2 (germline): SGHTA, FQGNSA. The CDR3 spans 15 residues. Losses at the gene ends were 1 base for V and 9 bases for J; bases not matched to a gene: 5. In nucleotides, the CDR3 is TGTGCCAGCAGCTTAGGACAGGGGCGACTTTCACCCCTCCACTTT. It translates to CASSLGQGRLSPLHF.

The CDR3, as DNA: TGTGCCAGCAGTGACTTACACTCTGGAAACACCATATATTTT. This gives the protein CASSDLHSGNTIYF. The chain employs TRBV2 and TRBJ1-3; D is uncertain. Trimming stripped 3 bases from V and 0 bases from J, with 6 bases between. The germline gives CDR1 SNHLY, CDR2 FYNNEI. The CDR3 runs 14 residues.

This sequence joins TRBV2 and TRBJ1-1; no clear D gene. The germline V gene encodes CDR1 SNHLY and CDR2 FYNNEI. The CDR3 length is 13 residues. V was cut by 3 bases and J by 4 bases, with 9 bases left in between. The CDR3 region is CASSDRGPTEAFF. In DNA, the CDR3 is TGTGCCAGCAGTGATAGAGGGCCCACTGAAGCTTTCTTT.

The chain combines TRBV14 with TRBJ1-3; no definite D call. The length of the CDR3 is 15 residues. The ends were cut back, 1 base at V and 0 bases at J, with 7 bases in the middle. The germline V gene has CDR1 SGHDN and CDR2 FVKESK. CDR3 residues: CASSQAGLSGNTIYF. Written as DNA, the CDR3 is TGTGCCAGCAGCCAAGCAGGACTCTCTGGAAACACCATATATTTT. Looking up the rest from reference TRBV14 and TRBJ1-3 gives the full variable domain: EAGVTQFPSHSVIEKGQTVTLRCDPISGHDNLYWYRRVMGKEIKFLLHFVKESKQDESGMPNNRFLAERTGGTYSTLKVQPAELEDSGVYFCASSQAGLSGNTIYFGEGSWLTVV.

This clone came up a few times. The CDR3 DNA reads TGTGCCACCAGCAGAGGGCACGGAGGGAACAATGAGCAGTTCTTC. Residues: CATSRGHGGNNEQFF. The chain joins TRBV15 to TRBJ2-1; possibly TRBD2 for D (6 bases). With 1 base removed from V and 5 bases from J, the gap between germline ends came to 12 bases. The CDR3 has 15 amino acids. The V gene's germline CDR1 is LNHNV and CDR2 YYDKDF (reference sequence). Looking up the rest from reference TRBV15 and TRBJ2-1 gives the full variable domain: DAMVIQNPRYQVTQFGKPVTLSCSQTLNHNVMYWYQQKSSQAPKLLFHYYDKDFNNEADTPDNFQSRRPNTSFCFLDIRSPGLGDTAMYLCATSRGHGGNNEQFFGPGTRLTVL.

V is TRBV2 and J is TRBJ1-5; TRBD1 aligns across 10 bases. V dropped 4 bases and J dropped 1; count of bases not matched to a gene: 1. CDR1 and CDR2 from the germline V gene are SNHLY and FYNNEI. The CDR3 runs to 15 residues. The CDR3 bases are TGTGCCAGCAGTGGGGACAGGGGAAGCAATCAGCCCCAGCATTTT. As protein: CASSGDRGSNQPQHF.

V gene TRBV9 combines with J gene TRBJ2-1; 8 bases align to TRBD1. The CDR3 spans 16 residues. Germline V gives CDR1 SGDLS, CDR2 YYNGEE. V was pared by 1 base and J by 5 bases, with 8 bases of the junction left unmatched. The CDR3 nucleotides are TGTGCCAGCAGCGTAAGTCCGGGACAGGCAGACAATGAGCAGTTCTTC. This sequence encodes CASSVSPGQADNEQFF.

The chain carries TRBV2 and TRBJ1-2, with TRBD1 matching over 12 bases. Losses at the gene ends were 8 bases for V and 8 bases for J; bases not matched to a gene: 9. The CDR3 runs 14 residues. CDR1 and CDR2 from the germline V gene are SNHLY and FYNNEI. CDR3 region: CASVFRDRGRGYTF. CDR3 DNA sequence: TGTGCCAGCGTCTTTCGGGACAGGGGGCGAGGCTACACCTTC. Variable domain in full (rest from reference TRBV2 and TRBJ1-2): EPEVTQTPSHQVTQMGQEVILRCVPISNHLYFYWYRQILGQKVEFLVSFYNNEISEKSEIFDDQFSVERPDGSNFTLKIRSTKLEDSAMYFCASVFRDRGRGYTFGSGTRLTVV.

The CDR3 nucleotides read TGTGCCAGCAGTAAACAGGGGAGGTGGACTGAAGCTTTCTTT. This sequence encodes CASSKQGRWTEAFF. The chain uses TRBV27 and TRBJ1-1; TRBD1 matches at 7 bases. The germline CDR1 and CDR2 sequences are MNHEY and SMNVEV (reference sequence). The CDR3 covers 14 residues. V shed 5 bases, J shed 5 bases, and the junction held 8 bases outside the gene matches.

The table lists this clone with a count of one. J is TRBJ2-3 and V is TRBV6-1; 8 bases line up with TRBD2. Trimming cost V 7 bases and J 9 bases; bases outside gene matches: 9. Germline lookup yields CDR1 MNHNS and CDR2 SASEGT. This CDR3 comprises 13 residues. The CDR3 coding sequence is TGTGCCAGCATTACGGGGGGGCCCGGCACGCAGTATTTT. Its protein product is CASITGGPGTQYF.

In nucleotides, the CDR3 is TGTGCCAGCAGCACCCCCCTCGGGGGGCGGGTTCAAGAGACCCAGTACTTC. Its protein product is CASSTPLGGRVQETQYF. The chain uses TRBV7-8 and TRBJ2-5; TRBD2 might be the D (7 bases). The CDR3 is made up of 17 amino acids. The V gene's germline CDR1 is SGHVS and CDR2 FQNEAQ. V was cut by 5 bases and J by 2 bases, with 21 bases left in between.

This clone was seen a single time. The genes are TRBV27 and TRBJ1-6; the D is unclear. The V gene's germline CDR1 is MNHEY and CDR2 SMNVEV (reference sequence). Trimming cost V 3 bases and J 4 bases, with 16 bases left between them. There are 17 residues in the CDR3. CDR3 amino acids: CASSFRTSQGYNSPLHF. The CDR3 DNA follows: TGTGCCAGCAGTTTTAGGACTTCTCAAGGGTATAATTCACCCCTCCACTTT.